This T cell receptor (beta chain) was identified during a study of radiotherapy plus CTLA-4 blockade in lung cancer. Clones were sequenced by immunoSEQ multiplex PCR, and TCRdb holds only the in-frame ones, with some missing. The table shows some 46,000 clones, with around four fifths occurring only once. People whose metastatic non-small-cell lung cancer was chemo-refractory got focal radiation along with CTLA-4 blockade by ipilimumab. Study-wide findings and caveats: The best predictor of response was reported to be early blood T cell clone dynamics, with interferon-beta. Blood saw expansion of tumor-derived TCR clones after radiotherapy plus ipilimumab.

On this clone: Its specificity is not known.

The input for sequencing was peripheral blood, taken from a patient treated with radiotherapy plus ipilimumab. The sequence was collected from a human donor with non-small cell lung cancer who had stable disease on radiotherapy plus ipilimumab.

The DNA for the CDR3 is TGTGCCAGCAGCTTACAAGTAGCGGGAGGCGGCAATGAGCAGTTCTTC. Protein sequence: CASSLQVAGGGNEQFF. The chain couples TRBV7-2 to TRBJ2-1, with TRBD2 matching 10 bases. The CDR3 is made up of 16 amino acids. Germline V gives CDR1 SGHTA, CDR2 FQGNSA. V lost 2 bases, J lost 6 bases, and 7 bases stayed unmatched.